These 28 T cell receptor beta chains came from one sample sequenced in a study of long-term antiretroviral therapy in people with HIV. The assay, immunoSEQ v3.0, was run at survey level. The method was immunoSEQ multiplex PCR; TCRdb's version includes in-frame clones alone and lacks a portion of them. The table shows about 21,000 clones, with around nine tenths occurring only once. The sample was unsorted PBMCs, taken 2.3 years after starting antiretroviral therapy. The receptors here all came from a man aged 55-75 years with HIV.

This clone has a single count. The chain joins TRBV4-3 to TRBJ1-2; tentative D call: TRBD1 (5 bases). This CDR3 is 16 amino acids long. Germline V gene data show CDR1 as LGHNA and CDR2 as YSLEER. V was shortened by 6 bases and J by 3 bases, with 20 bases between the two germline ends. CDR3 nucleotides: TGCGCCAGCAGGAGGGATACTGCAGGGTCCGACTATGGCTACACCTTC. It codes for CASRRDTAGSDYGYTF.

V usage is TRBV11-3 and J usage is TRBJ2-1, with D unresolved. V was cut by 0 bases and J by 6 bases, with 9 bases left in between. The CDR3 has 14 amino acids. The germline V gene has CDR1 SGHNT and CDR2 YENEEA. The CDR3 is CASSLEGSGNEQFF. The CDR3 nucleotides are TGTGCCAGCAGCTTAGAAGGTTCGGGCAATGAGCAGTTCTTC.

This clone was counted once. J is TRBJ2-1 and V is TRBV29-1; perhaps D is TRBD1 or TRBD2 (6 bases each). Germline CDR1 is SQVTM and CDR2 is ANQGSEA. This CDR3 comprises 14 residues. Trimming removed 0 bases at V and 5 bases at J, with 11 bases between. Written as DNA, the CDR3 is TGCAGCGTTGAAGATAGGGGGGAGGACAATGAGCAGTTCTTC. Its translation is CSVEDRGEDNEQFF.

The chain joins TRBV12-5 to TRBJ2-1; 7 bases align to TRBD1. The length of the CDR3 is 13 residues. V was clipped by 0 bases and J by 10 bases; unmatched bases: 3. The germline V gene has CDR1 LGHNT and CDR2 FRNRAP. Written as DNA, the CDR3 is TGTGCTAGTGGTTTGGTACGGGACAGCGAGCAGTTCTTC. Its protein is CASGLVRDSEQFF.

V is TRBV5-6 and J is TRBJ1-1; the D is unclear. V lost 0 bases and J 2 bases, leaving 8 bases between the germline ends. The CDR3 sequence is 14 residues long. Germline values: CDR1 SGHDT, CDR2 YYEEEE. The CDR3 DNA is TGTGCCAGCAGCTTGGGACCCATCAACACTGAAGCTTTCTTT. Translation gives CASSLGPINTEAFF.

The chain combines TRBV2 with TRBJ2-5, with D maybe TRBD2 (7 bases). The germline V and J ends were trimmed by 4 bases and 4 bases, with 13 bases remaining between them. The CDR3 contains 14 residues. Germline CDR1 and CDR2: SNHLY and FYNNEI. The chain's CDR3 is CASSGGGGGETQYF. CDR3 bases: TGTGCCAGCAGTGGAGGAGGGGGGGGAGAGACCCAGTACTTC.

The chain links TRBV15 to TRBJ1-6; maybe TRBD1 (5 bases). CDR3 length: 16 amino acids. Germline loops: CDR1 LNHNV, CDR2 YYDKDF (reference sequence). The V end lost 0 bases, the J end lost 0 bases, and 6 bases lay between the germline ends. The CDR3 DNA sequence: TGTGCCACCAGCAGAGACCAGGGCTCCTATAATTCACCCCTCCACTTT. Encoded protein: CATSRDQGSYNSPLHF.

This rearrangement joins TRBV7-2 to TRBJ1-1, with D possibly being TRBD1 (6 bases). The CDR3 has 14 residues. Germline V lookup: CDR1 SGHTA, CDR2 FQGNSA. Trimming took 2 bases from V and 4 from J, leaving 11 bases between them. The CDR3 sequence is CASSLRQGSTEAFF. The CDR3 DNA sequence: TGTGCCAGCAGCTTAAGGCAGGGGAGCACTGAAGCTTTCTTT.

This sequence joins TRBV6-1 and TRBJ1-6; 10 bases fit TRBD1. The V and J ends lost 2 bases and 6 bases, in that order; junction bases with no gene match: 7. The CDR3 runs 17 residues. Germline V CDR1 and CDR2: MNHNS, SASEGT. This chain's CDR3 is CASSELGGDRGNSPLHF. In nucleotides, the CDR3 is TGTGCCAGCAGTGAATTGGGCGGGGACAGGGGTAATTCACCCCTCCACTTT.

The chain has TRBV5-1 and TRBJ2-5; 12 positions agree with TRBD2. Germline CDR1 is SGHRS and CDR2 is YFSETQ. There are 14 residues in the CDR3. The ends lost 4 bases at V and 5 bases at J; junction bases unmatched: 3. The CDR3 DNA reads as TGCGCCAGCAGCGACGGACTAGCGGGGGAGACCCAGTACTTC. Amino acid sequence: CASSDGLAGETQYF.

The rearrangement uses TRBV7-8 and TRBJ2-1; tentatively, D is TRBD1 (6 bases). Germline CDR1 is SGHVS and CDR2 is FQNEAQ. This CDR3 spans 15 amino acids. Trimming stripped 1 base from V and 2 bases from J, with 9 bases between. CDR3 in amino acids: CASSLGQEPYNEQFF. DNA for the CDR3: TGTGCCAGCAGCTTAGGACAGGAGCCCTACAATGAGCAGTTCTTC.

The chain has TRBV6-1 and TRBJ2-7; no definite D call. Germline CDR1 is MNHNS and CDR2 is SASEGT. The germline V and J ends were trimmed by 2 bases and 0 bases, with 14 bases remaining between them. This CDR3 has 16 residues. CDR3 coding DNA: TGTGCCAGCAGTGAAATTGCGGTCCTCCGCTCCTACGAGCAGTACTTC. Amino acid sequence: CASSEIAVLRSYEQYF.

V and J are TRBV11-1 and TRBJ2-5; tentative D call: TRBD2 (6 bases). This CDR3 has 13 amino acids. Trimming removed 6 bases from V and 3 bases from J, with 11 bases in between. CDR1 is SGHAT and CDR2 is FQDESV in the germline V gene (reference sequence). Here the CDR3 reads CASSHGGEETQYF. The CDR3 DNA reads TGTGCCAGCAGTCACGGGGGAGAAGAGACCCAGTACTTC.

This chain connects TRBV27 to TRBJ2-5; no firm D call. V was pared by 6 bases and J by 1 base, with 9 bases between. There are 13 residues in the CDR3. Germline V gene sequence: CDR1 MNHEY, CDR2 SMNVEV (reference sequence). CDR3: CASSPISQETQYF. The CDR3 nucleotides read TGTGCCAGCAGCCCAATATCCCAAGAGACCCAGTACTTC.

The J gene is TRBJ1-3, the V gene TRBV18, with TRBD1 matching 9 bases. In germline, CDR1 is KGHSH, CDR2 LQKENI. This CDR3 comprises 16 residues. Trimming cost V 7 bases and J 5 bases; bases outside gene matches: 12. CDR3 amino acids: CASYPMPGQGRNTIYF. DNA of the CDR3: TGTGCCAGCTACCCCATGCCGGGACAGGGAAGAAACACCATATATTTT.

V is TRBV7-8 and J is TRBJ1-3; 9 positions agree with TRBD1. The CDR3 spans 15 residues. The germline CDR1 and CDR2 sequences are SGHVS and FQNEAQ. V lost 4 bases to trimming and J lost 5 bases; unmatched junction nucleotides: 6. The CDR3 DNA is TGTGCCAGCAGCTACGGGACAGGGAGGAGAAACACCATATATTTT. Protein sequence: CASSYGTGRRNTIYF.

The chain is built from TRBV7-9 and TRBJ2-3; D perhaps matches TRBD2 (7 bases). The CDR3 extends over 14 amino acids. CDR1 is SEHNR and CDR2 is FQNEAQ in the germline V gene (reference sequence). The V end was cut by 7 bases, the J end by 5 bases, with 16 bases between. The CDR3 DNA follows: TGTGCCAGCACACAGGGAGGGTCGAGAGATACGCAGTATTTT. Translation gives CASTQGGSRDTQYF.

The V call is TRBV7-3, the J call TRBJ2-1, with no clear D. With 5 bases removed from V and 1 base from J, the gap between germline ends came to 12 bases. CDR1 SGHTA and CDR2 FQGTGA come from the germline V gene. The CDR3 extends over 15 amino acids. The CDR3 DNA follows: TGTGCCAGCAGCCTCCCCCGGATTTCCTACAATGAGCAGTTCTTC. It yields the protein CASSLPRISYNEQFF.

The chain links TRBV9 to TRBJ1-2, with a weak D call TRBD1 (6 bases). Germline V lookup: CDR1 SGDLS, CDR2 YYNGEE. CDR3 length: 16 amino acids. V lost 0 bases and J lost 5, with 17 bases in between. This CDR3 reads CASSVEVGGAPYGYTF. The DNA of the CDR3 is TGTGCCAGCAGCGTAGAGGTCGGGGGCGCTCCTTATGGCTACACCTTC.

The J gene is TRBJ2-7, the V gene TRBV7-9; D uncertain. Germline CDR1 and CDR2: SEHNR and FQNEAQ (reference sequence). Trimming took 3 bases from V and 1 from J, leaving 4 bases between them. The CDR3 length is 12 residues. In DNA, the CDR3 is TGTGCCAGCAGCTTTCAGTCCTACGAGCAGTACTTC. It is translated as CASSFQSYEQYF.

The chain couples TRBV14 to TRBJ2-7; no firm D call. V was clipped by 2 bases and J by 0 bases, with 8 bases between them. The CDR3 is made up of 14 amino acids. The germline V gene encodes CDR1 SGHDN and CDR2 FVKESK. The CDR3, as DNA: TGTGCCAGCAGCCAAAGCAGAAGCTCCTACGAGCAGTACTTC. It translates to CASSQSRSSYEQYF.

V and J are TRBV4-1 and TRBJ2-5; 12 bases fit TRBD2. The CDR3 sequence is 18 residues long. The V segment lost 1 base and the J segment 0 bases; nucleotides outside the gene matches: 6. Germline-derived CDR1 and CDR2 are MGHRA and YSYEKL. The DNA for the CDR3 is TGCGCCAGCAGCCAAGGGGCACTAGCGGGGGGCCACCAAGAGACCCAGTACTTC. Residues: CASSQGALAGGHQETQYF.

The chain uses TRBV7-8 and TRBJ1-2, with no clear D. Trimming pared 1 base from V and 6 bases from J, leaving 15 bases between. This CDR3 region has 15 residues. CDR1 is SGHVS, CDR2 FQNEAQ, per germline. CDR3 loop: CASSLGPGRRDGYTF. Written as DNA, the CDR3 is TGTGCCAGCAGCTTAGGACCAGGCAGGAGGGATGGCTACACCTTC.

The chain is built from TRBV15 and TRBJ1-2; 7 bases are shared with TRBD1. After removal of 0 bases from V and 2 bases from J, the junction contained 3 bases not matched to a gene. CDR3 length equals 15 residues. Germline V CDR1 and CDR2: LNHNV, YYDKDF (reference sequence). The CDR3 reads CATSREGTANYGYTF. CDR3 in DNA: TGTGCCACCAGCAGAGAGGGGACAGCAAACTATGGCTACACCTTC.

CDR3 residues: CASSLPGTEAFF. The CDR3 coding sequence is TGTGCCAGCAGTTTACCGGGCACTGAAGCTTTCTTT. V gene TRBV27 combines with J gene TRBJ1-1; the D is unclear. This CDR3 has 12 residues. Trimming removed 2 bases from V and 4 bases from J, with 5 bases in between. The germline V gene encodes CDR1 MNHEY and CDR2 SMNVEV (reference sequence).

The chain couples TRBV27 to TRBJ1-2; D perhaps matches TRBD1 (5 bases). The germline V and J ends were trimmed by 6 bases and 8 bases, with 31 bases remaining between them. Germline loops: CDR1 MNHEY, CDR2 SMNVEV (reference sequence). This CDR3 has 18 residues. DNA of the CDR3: TGTGCCAGCAGCTCCCTTATCCGTTTGGGGCGAAACTATGTAGGCTACACCTTC. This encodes CASSSLIRLGRNYVGYTF.

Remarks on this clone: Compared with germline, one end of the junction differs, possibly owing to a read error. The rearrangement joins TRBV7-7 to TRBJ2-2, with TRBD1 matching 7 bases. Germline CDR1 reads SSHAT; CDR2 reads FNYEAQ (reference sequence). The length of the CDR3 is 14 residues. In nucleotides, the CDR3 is TGTGCTAGCAGCACCTCATCGACAGGGTCCGAGCTGTTTTTT. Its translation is CASSTSSTGSELFF.

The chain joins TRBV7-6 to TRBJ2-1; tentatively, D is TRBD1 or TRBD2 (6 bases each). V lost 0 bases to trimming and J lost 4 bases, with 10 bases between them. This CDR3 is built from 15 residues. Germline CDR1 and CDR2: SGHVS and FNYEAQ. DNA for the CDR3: TGTGCCAGCAGCTTAGCCGAAGGGGGGTACAATGAGCAGTTCTTC. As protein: CASSLAEGGYNEQFF.